Each of the 21 T cell receptor beta chains below was sequenced from the same sample in a study of blood T cell repertoires in COVID-19 (TCRdb year 2020). Receptor amplification or capture employed the immunoSEQ multiplex PCR assay. TCRdb mirrors the immuneACCESS table, restricted to in-frame sequences. Some clones are absent from its copies; in checked studies, under half trace to an unresolved V gene, and the reason for the others is unknown. The sample table records over 200,000 clones; around four fifths of these occur just once. Around 25% of the sample comes from the top ten. Sequencing used peripheral blood. The receptors come from a middle-aged man with acute or convalescent COVID-19.

This clone was detected once. This chain connects TRBV5-4 to TRBJ1-2; no definite D call. Deletions cut 4 bases from V and 2 bases from J, with 9 bases between. Germline V gene sequence: CDR1 SGHNT, CDR2 YYREEE (reference sequence). The CDR3 covers 13 residues. DNA of the CDR3: TGTGCCAGCAGCCTGGACTCAAACTATGGCTACACCTTC. Translated, it gives CASSLDSNYGYTF.

This clone appeared a single time. The CDR3 region has the DNA TGTGCCAGCAGCCCACAAGGACAGGAGAACACCGGGGAGCTGTTTTTT. Its protein product is CASSPQGQENTGELFF. This chain links TRBV11-3 with TRBJ2-2; 7 bases are shared with TRBD1. V lost 5 bases, J lost 1 base, and 7 bases stayed unmatched. Germline CDR1 and CDR2: SGHNT and YENEEA. The CDR3 is 16 residues long. Variable domain in full (rest from reference TRBV11-3 and TRBJ2-2): EAGVVQSPRYKIIEKKQPVAFWCNPISGHNTLYWYLQNLGQGPELLIRYENEEAVDDSQLPKDRFSAERLKGVDSTLKIQPAELGDSAVYLCASSPQGQENTGELFFGEGSRLTVL.

This chain joins TRBV27 and TRBJ2-7; 16 nucleotides match TRBD2. CDR3 size: 16 residues. Germline V gives CDR1 MNHEY, CDR2 SMNVEV (reference sequence). J lost 2 bases, V lost 4 bases, and 2 bases had no gene match. The DNA for the CDR3 is TGTGCCAGCAGTTCCGGGACTAGCGGGAGGGCCTACGAGCAGTACTTC. It translates to CASSSGTSGRAYEQYF.

V gene TRBV12-3 or TRBV12-4 combines with J gene TRBJ2-7, with D possibly TRBD1 on 6 matching bases. Trimming shortened V by 6 bases and J by 5 bases, and 14 bases separated the two germline ends. CDR3 length: 13 amino acids. This CDR3 reads CASREQGANEQYF. For the CDR3, the DNA is TGTGCCAGCAGGGAACAGGGTGCAAACGAGCAGTACTTC.

DNA of the CDR3: TGCAGCGATCGGACTAGCGGAAACCACGGAGAGACCCAGTACTTC. This translates into CSDRTSGNHGETQYF. The chain joins TRBV29-1 to TRBJ2-5; the match to TRBD2 covers 10 bases. The CDR3 has 15 amino acids. J gave up 4 bases and V 7 bases, and 12 bases lay outside the gene matches. Germline V CDR1 and CDR2: SQVTM, ANQGSEA.

This clone was observed once. The DNA of the CDR3 is TGTGCCAGCAGCCCTCGGACAGGGCTCACCACCGGGGAGCTGTTTTTT. Translation: CASSPRTGLTTGELFF. The V and J genes are TRBV6-2 or TRBV6-3 and TRBJ2-2, with TRBD1 matching over 8 bases. The CDR3 has 16 amino acids. V shed 6 bases and J 4 bases; nucleotides not matched to a gene: 10. Germline loops: CDR1 MNHEY, CDR2 SVGEGT.

The chain is built from TRBV6-5 and TRBJ1-2; no clear D. This CDR3 is 14 amino acids long. From germline, CDR1 is MNHEY and CDR2 SVGAGI. V lost 4 bases and J lost 4, with 13 bases in between. CDR3 DNA sequence: TGTGCCAGCAGTTTGAGAGAGGGTGGCTATGGCTACACCTTC. It encodes CASSLREGGYGYTF.

The chain carries TRBV6-2 or TRBV6-3 and TRBJ1-5; D is perhaps TRBD1 (5 bases). The CDR3 extends over 13 amino acids. Germline CDR1 MNHEY, CDR2 SVGEGT. Trimming removed 4 bases from V and 8 bases from J, with 12 bases in between. CDR3 nucleotide sequence: TGTGCCAGCAGTTGGCGTCCCAGGGAGCCCCAGCATTTT. Its translation is CASSWRPREPQHF.

In its sample, this clone was seen a few times. This rearrangement joins TRBV28 to TRBJ1-1; D remains ambiguous. Trimming shortened V by 1 base and J by 0 bases, and 6 bases separated the two germline ends. The CDR3 extends over 14 amino acids. Germline V gives CDR1 MDHEN, CDR2 SYDVKM. In nucleotides, the CDR3 is TGTGCCAGCAGTTTATTAGATATGAACACTGAAGCTTTCTTT. Amino acid sequence: CASSLLDMNTEAFF.

The J gene is TRBJ1-2, the V gene TRBV6-5, with D possibly TRBD1 on 5 matching bases. The CDR3 spans 13 residues. V was pared by 8 bases and J by 4 bases, with 14 bases between. Germline CDR1 MNHEY, CDR2 SVGAGI. CDR3 amino acids: CASSRGGPYGYTF. In DNA, the CDR3 is TGTGCCAGCTCGAGGGGAGGGCCCTATGGCTACACCTTC.

The chain couples TRBV19 to TRBJ1-2, with 9 bases fitting TRBD1. This CDR3 has 14 residues. J was trimmed by 6 bases and V by 7 bases; bases with no gene match: 9. CDR1 is LNHDA and CDR2 is SQIVND in the germline V gene (reference sequence). The CDR3 sequence is CASNGDRELDGYTF. The CDR3 nucleotides are TGTGCCAGTAACGGGGACAGGGAATTGGATGGCTACACCTTC.

This rearrangement joins TRBV19 to TRBJ2-7, with 9 bases lining up with TRBD1. The CDR3 consists of 17 residues. Germline CDR1 and CDR2: LNHDA and SQIVND (reference sequence). With 2 bases clipped from V and 4 bases from J, the junction kept 12 bases outside the gene matches. The chain's CDR3 is CASSISPTGGGSYEQYF. The CDR3 region has the DNA TGTGCCAGTAGTATATCCCCCACAGGGGGCGGATCATACGAGCAGTACTTC.

The chain has TRBV5-8 and TRBJ1-2; weak D call: TRBD1 (5 bases). Germline V gene data show CDR1 as SGHTS and CDR2 as YDEGEE. The CDR3 totals 13 residues. The V and J ends lost 2 bases and 3 bases respectively, with 8 bases between them. The CDR3 DNA is TGTGCCAGCAGCTTTCGCAGGGACTATGGCTACACCTTC. The encoded protein is CASSFRRDYGYTF.

In its sample, this clone was seen once. The chain employs TRBV7-2 and TRBJ2-1; 8 bases line up with TRBD2. CDR1 is SGHTA and CDR2 is FQGNSA in the germline V gene. The V gene end was trimmed by 5 bases and the J gene end by 7 bases; junction bases not matched to a gene: 7. This CDR3 is 14 amino acids long. The CDR3 bases are TGTGCCAGCAGCCTGTGGGCGGGAGGTAATGAGCAGTTCTTC. Translation gives CASSLWAGGNEQFF.

The rearrangement uses TRBV6-5 and TRBJ1-2; 7 bases agree with TRBD1. The CDR3 consists of 14 residues. The V gene's germline CDR1 is MNHEY and CDR2 SVGAGI. The ends lost 0 bases at V and 4 bases at J; junction bases unmatched: 2. The CDR3 here is CASSYSNRGYGYTF. The CDR3 bases are TGTGCCAGCAGTTACTCTAACAGGGGCTATGGCTACACCTTC.

The V gene is TRBV4-1, the J gene TRBJ1-5; TRBD1 agrees at 9 bases. Germline values: CDR1 MGHRA, CDR2 YSYEKL. CDR3 length: 17 residues. The junction had 6 bases not matched to a gene; V was cut back by 2 bases and J by 1 base. The CDR3 nucleotides read TGCGCCAGCAGCCAATTCACCGGGACAGGGAGCAATCAGCCCCAGCATTTT. Translating gives CASSQFTGTGSNQPQHF.

The chain joins TRBV2 to TRBJ1-4; possible D gene TRBD1, 5 bases. The V gene lost 4 bases and the J gene lost 0 bases, with 6 bases spanning the gap. Per the germline V gene, CDR1 is SNHLY and CDR2 is FYNNEI. CDR3 length: 14 amino acids. The CDR3 DNA sequence: TGTGCCAGCAGTGCAGGGCCAACTAATGAAAAACTGTTTTTT. Translating gives CASSAGPTNEKLFF.

The V and J genes are TRBV15 and TRBJ1-6, with D tentatively TRBD1 (6 bases). Germline loops: CDR1 LNHNV, CDR2 YYDKDF (reference sequence). Between the trimmed V and J ends, which lost 2 bases and 7 bases, there was a span of 12 bases. The CDR3 is made up of 15 amino acids. CDR3 coding DNA: TGTGCCACCAGCAGAAACCGACAGGAGAATTCACCCCTCCACTTT. Translated: CATSRNRQENSPLHF.

The chain joins TRBV18 to TRBJ1-6; D possibly corresponds to TRBD1 (6 bases). V lost 6 bases and J lost 8, with 17 bases in between. CDR3 length equals 15 residues. From germline, CDR1 is KGHSH and CDR2 LQKENI. CDR3 loop: CASSPVQGRDSPLHF. CDR3 DNA sequence: TGTGCCAGCTCCCCGGTACAGGGTCGAGATTCACCCCTCCACTTT. The variable domain in full, with the rest retrieved from reference TRBV18 and TRBJ1-6, is NAGVMQNPRHLVRRRGQEARLRCSPMKGHSHVYWYRQLPEEGLKFMVYLQKENIIDESGMPKERFSAEFPKEGPSILRIQQVVRGDSAAYFCASSPVQGRDSPLHFGNGTRLTVT.

The chain has TRBV18 and TRBJ2-5; TRBD1 matches at 8 bases. This CDR3 is 16 amino acids long. V was clipped by 3 bases and J by 1 base; unmatched bases: 7. The V gene's germline CDR1 is KGHSH and CDR2 LQKENI. The chain's CDR3 is CASSPGRGLVQETQYF. The CDR3 region has the DNA TGTGCCAGCTCACCGGGCAGGGGGCTGGTCCAAGAGACCCAGTACTTC.

The chain recombines TRBV30 with TRBJ2-7, with D possibly matching TRBD2 (6 bases). The CDR3 totals 13 residues. Germline CDR1 and CDR2: GTSNPN and SVGIG (reference sequence). V shed 0 bases and J shed 3 bases, with 9 bases lying between them. CDR3 sequence: CAWSVRGSYEQYF. The CDR3 coding sequence is TGTGCCTGGAGTGTACGGGGGAGCTACGAGCAGTACTTC.